A selection of T cell receptor beta chains follows, all from one sample in a study of prognosis after radiotherapy for stage I lung cancer. TCRdb re-called the multiplex PCR reads through MiXCR, storing one row per CDR3 protein. The table records about 31,000 distinct CDR3 sequences, about 39% of them present only once. The input for sequencing was PBMCs, taken before or after stereotactic body radiation therapy (not recorded which). These receptors all stem from a donor aged 50 or older with non-small cell lung cancer. Each CDR3 is given with its conserved first and last residue. Each record gives: CDR3 protein, CDR3 DNA, D gene, V gene, clone size, J gene. A D gene is named only where the DNA matches it firmly. Size tells how often a clone was seen (once, few, many) or the class of an expanded clone, and some rows leave it out.

CDR3: CASSLGGQGHEQFF
DNA: TGTGCCAGCAGCTTAGGGGGACAGGGACATGAGCAGTTCTTC
D: TRBD1
V: TRBV7-9
size: many
J: TRBJ2-1

CDR3: CASSFIGGGQFF
DNA: TGTGCCAGCAGCTTCATAGGTGGCGGGCAGTTCTTC
D: NA
V: TRBV11-3
size: once
J: TRBJ2-1

CDR3: CASSNFAEAFF
DNA: TGTGCCAGCAGTAATTTTGCTGAAGCTTTCTTT
D: NA
V: TRBV28
size: many
J: TRBJ1-1

CDR3: CASSEQLAGGPNTQYF
DNA: TGTGCCAGCAGTGAGCAACTAGCGGGGGGGCCGAATACGCAGTATTTT
D: TRBD2
V: TRBV2
size: many
J: TRBJ2-3

CDR3: CSSSESTDTQYF
DNA: TGCTCCAGCAGCGAGAGCACAGATACGCAGTATTTT
D: NA
V: TRBV5-1
size: NA
J: TRBJ2-3

CDR3: CASSRDVRGDGQPQHF
DNA: TGCGCCAGCAGCCGAGATGTCCGGGGAGACGGTCAGCCCCAGCATTTT
D: NA
V: TRBV4-1
size: many
J: TRBJ1-5

CDR3: CASSQPHSSSGANVLTF
DNA: TGTGCCAGCAGCCAGCCCCACAGCAGCTCTGGGGCCAACGTCCTGACTTTC
D: NA
V: TRBV3-1
size: many
J: TRBJ2-6

CDR3: CASSEGTGPGELFF
DNA: TGCGCCAGCAGCGAGGGGACAGGCCCCGGGGAGCTGTTTTTT
D: TRBD1
V: TRBV5-1
size: many
J: TRBJ2-2

CDR3: CASSAYKVWSEQYF
DNA: TGTGCCAGCAGTGCTTACAAGGTATGGAGCGAGCAGTACTTC
D: NA
V: TRBV6-2/TRBV6-3
size: NA
J: TRBJ2-7

CDR3: CAWSGGWGQETQYF
DNA: TGTGCCTGGAGCGGTGGGTGGGGCCAAGAGACCCAGTACTTC
D: NA
V: TRBV30
size: many
J: TRBJ2-5

CDR3: CAAVWGGTYEQYF
DNA: TGTGCCGCAGTCTGGGGCGGTACTTACGAGCAGTATTTC
D: NA
V: TRBV10-3
size: NA
J: TRBJ2-7

CDR3: CASSSGGRNEQYF
DNA: TGTGCCAGCAGTTCCGGGGGGCGAAATGAGCAGTACTTC
D: NA
V: TRBV12-3/TRBV12-4
size: medium-sized
J: TRBJ2-7

CDR3: CATSRDWSGGSGELFF
DNA: TGTGCCACCAGCAGAGATTGGTCAGGGGGTTCCGGGGAGCTGTTTTTT
D: TRBD1
V: TRBV15
size: NA
J: TRBJ2-2